The TCR beta chain described here comes from a study of T cells after yellow fever vaccination. The CDR3 is 14 amino acids. Germline CDR1 reads SGHAT; CDR2 reads FQNNGV. Regarding this clonotype: Its antigen is as yet unknown. One end of the junction is discordant with germline, which a read error may explain.

Findings of the study overall: Reappearance after the booster was seen for most primary-vaccination clones, at roughly 96% CD4 and 75% to 90% CD8. Clonotype sharing between CD4 and CD8 compartments was small. Weaker, the secondary response had a peak occurring faster, on day 5 versus 15.

The TCR cDNA carried a universal primer site and UMIs from 5'RACE template switching. TCRdb re-called the 5' RACE reads with MiXCR, one entry per CDR3 protein. This table has about 73,000 distinct CDR3 sequences, over 7.5% appearing once. The starting material was CD8+ T cells sorted from PBMCs, obtained on the day of the yellow fever booster vaccination. The chain recombines TRBV11-2 with TRBJ2-3; D possibly corresponds to TRBD1 (6 bases). This receptor was obtained from a man aged 30-40 years who received the YFV17D yellow fever vaccine. The CDR3 bases are TGTCCCAGCAGCTTTGGCAGGGGTAGGGATACGCAGTATTTT. Protein product: CPSSFGRGRDTQYF.